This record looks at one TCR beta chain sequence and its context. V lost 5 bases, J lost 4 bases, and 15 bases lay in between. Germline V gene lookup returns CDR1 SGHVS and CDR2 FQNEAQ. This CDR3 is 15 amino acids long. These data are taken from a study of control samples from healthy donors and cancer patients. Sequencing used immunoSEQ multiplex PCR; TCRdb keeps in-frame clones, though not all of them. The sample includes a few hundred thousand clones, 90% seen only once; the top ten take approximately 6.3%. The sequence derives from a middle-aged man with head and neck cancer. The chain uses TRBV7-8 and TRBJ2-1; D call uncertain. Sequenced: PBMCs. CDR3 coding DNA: TGTGCCAGCAGCCCAACGACAAGCGATTACAATGAGCAGTTCTTC. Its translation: CASSPTTSDYNEQFF. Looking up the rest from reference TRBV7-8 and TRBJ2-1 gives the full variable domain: GAGVSQSPRYKVAKRGQDVALRCDPISGHVSLFWYQQALGQGPEFLTYFQNEAQLDKSGLPSDRFFAERPEGSVSTLKIQRTQQEDSAVYLCASSPTTSDYNEQFFGPGTRLTVL.